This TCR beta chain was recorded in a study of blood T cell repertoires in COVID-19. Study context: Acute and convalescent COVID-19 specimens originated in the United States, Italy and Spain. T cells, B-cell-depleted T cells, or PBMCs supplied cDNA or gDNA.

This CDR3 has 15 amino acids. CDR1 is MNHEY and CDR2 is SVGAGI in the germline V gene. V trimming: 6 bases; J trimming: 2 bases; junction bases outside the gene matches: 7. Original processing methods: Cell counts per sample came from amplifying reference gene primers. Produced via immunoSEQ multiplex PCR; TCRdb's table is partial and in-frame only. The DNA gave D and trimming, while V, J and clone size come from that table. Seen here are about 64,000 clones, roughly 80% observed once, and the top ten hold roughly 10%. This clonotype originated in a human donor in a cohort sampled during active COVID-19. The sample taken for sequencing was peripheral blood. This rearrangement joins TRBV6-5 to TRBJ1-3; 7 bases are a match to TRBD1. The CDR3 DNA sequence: TGTGCCAGCAGCCCCAGACAGGGTGCTGGAAACACCATATATTTT. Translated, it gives CASSPRQGAGNTIYF.